This entry lists 2 T cell receptor beta chains sequenced from one sample in a study of cytomegalovirus exposure and HLA in healthy donors. Generated by immunoSEQ multiplex PCR, the TCRdb table keeps only in-frame clones and is missing some. In the table there are 110,000 to 150,000 clones, about 94% of which are singletons. Sequenced material: PBMCs. These receptors were collected from a man aged 18 to 30 in good health and CMV-seropositive.

The chain recombines TRBV29-1 with TRBJ2-7, with a possible D match to TRBD2 (6 bases). The CDR3 is 13 amino acids. The germline V gene encodes CDR1 SQVTM and CDR2 ANQGSEA. Trimming pared 5 bases from V and 4 bases from J, leaving 15 bases between. The CDR3 nucleotides read TGCAGCGTTCGGCGGGGCCGGGGGTACGAGCAGTACTTC. This encodes CSVRRGRGYEQYF.

V usage is TRBV29-1 and J usage is TRBJ1-2; TRBD1 is a possible D gene (5 bases). Trimming shortened V by 1 base and J by 7 bases, and 10 bases separated the two germline ends. This CDR3 is built from 12 residues. Germline V gives CDR1 SQVTM, CDR2 ANQGSEA. The CDR3 region is CSVEVGGRGYTF. CDR3 bases: TGCAGCGTTGAAGTGGGGGGTCGTGGCTACACCTTC.